What follows are 20 T cell receptor beta chains derived from one specimen sequenced in a study of cytomegalovirus exposure and HLA in healthy donors. The data were produced by immunoSEQ multiplex PCR, yet TCRdb's version contains in-frame clones alone and is incomplete. The sample lists 220,000 or so clones, about nine tenths occurring once. The sequenced sample was PBMCs. These receptors all come from a woman aged 18-35 years in good health and CMV-seronegative.

J is TRBJ2-3 and V is TRBV7-9; 8 nucleotides align to TRBD2. Germline CDR1 is SEHNR and CDR2 is FQNEAQ (reference sequence). V trimming: 5 bases; J trimming: 7 bases; junction bases outside the gene matches: 5. This CDR3 contains 13 residues. CDR3 coding DNA: TGTGCCAGCAGCCGCAGCGGGAGCAATACGCAGTATTTT. It encodes CASSRSGSNTQYF.

The V gene is TRBV14, the J gene TRBJ1-3; D unclear. Between the trimmed V and J ends, which lost 5 bases and 3 bases, there was a span of 14 bases. Germline values: CDR1 SGHDN, CDR2 FVKESK. This CDR3 spans 15 amino acids. Here the CDR3 reads CASSFRRGVGNTIYF. The CDR3 DNA is TGTGCCAGCAGCTTCCGTCGGGGAGTTGGAAACACCATATATTTT.

The chain joins TRBV2 to TRBJ2-1; D uncertain. The germline CDR1 and CDR2 sequences are SNHLY and FYNNEI. Trimming took off 6 bases at V and 8 bases at J, with 11 bases between the two ends. The CDR3 spans 12 residues. CDR3 residues: CASSELSDEQFF. The DNA of the CDR3 is TGTGCCAGCAGCGAACTGAGTGATGAGCAGTTCTTC.

This clone was found once. The chain recombines TRBV30 with TRBJ1-3, with 7 nucleotides matching TRBD1. The CDR3 loop spans 17 amino acids. The V segment lost 1 base and the J segment 2 bases; nucleotides outside the gene matches: 11. Germline lookup yields CDR1 GTSNPN and CDR2 SVGIG (reference sequence). In nucleotides, the CDR3 is TGTGCCTGGAGTGGAACAACAGGGGTTATAGCTGGAAACACCATATATTTT. Encoded protein: CAWSGTTGVIAGNTIYF.

The CDR3 is CASYTGTLNTEAFF. The CDR3 region has the DNA TGTGCCAGCTACACAGGGACCCTGAACACTGAAGCTTTCTTT. The chain has TRBV6-1 and TRBJ1-1; a possible D gene is TRBD1 (6 bases). CDR1 is MNHNS, CDR2 SASEGT, per germline. The CDR3 extends over 14 amino acids. V was pared by 8 bases and J by 0 bases, with 13 bases between.

The CDR3 reads CASSPPGSSGNTIYF. DNA of the CDR3: TGTGCCAGCTCACCCCCCGGGAGCTCTGGAAACACCATATATTTT. The chain has TRBV18 and TRBJ1-3; D gene uncertain. CDR1 is KGHSH and CDR2 is LQKENI in the germline V gene. The CDR3 length is 15 residues. The V end was cut by 3 bases, the J end by 0 bases, with 9 bases between.

This rearrangement joins TRBV10-1 to TRBJ1-1, with D possibly being TRBD1 (6 bases). CDR1 WNHNN and CDR2 SYGVQD come from the germline V gene (reference sequence). There are 14 residues in the CDR3. V lost 3 bases and J lost 1, with 9 bases in between. CDR3 DNA sequence: TGCGCCAGCAGTGAAGGGGGACAGAACACTGAAGCTTTCTTT. Translating gives CASSEGGQNTEAFF.

This chain connects TRBV6-1 to TRBJ1-3; 7 bases align to TRBD1. Per germline, CDR1 MNHNS and CDR2 SASEGT. The length of the CDR3 is 19 residues. V shed 4 bases and J 0 bases; nucleotides not matched to a gene: 15. The CDR3 DNA reads TGTGCCAGCAGTGTTTTTCCGTACAGGGGCCTTGACTCTGGAAACACCATATATTTT. Residues: CASSVFPYRGLDSGNTIYF.

The J gene is TRBJ1-2, the V gene TRBV5-1, with 9 bases matching TRBD1. The J segment lost 9 bases and the V segment lost 2 bases, leaving 14 bases of the junction unmatched. There are 16 residues in the CDR3. Germline V gene data show CDR1 as SGHRS and CDR2 as YFSETQ. Written as DNA, the CDR3 is TGCGCCAGCAGCTTTCTCGGTGCTCGGGACAGGGTGAGCTACACCTTC. Protein: CASSFLGARDRVSYTF. Full variable domain (outside the CDR3, taken from reference TRBV5-1 and TRBJ1-2): KAGVTQTPRYLIKTRGQQVTLSCSPISGHRSVSWYQQTPGQGLQFLFEYFSETQRNKGNFPGRFSGRQFSNSRSEMNVSTLELGDSALYLCASSFLGARDRVSYTFGSGTRLTVV.

This clone has a single count. V is TRBV18 and J is TRBJ1-1; D gene uncertain. V was pared by 3 bases and J by 4 bases, with 12 bases between. This CDR3 spans 14 amino acids. Per the germline V gene, CDR1 is KGHSH and CDR2 is LQKENI. DNA for the CDR3: TGTGCCAGCTCACCGGGCCCGGTCATCACTGAAGCTTTCTTT. This translates into CASSPGPVITEAFF. Full variable domain (outside the CDR3, taken from reference TRBV18 and TRBJ1-1): NAGVMQNPRHLVRRRGQEARLRCSPMKGHSHVYWYRQLPEEGLKFMVYLQKENIIDESGMPKERFSAEFPKEGPSILRIQQVVRGDSAAYFCASSPGPVITEAFFGQGTRLTVV.

The chain links TRBV5-1 to TRBJ2-3; TRBD2 matches 7 bases. The CDR3 spans 15 residues. Germline-derived CDR1 and CDR2 are SGHRS and YFSETQ. The junction had 12 bases not matched to a gene; V was cut back by 6 bases and J by 5 bases. The chain's CDR3 is CASTLTSGKKDTQYF. The CDR3, as DNA: TGCGCCAGCACGCTTACAAGCGGGAAAAAAGATACGCAGTATTTT.

This clone occurred once. The chain carries TRBV29-1 and TRBJ1-2, with a weak D call TRBD1 (6 bases). There are 15 residues in the CDR3. The germline V gene encodes CDR1 SQVTM and CDR2 ANQGSEA. DNA of the CDR3: TGCAGTCTAAACCGGGGACAAACACATAACTATGGCTACACCTTC. Translating gives CSLNRGQTHNYGYTF.

The count of this clone is one. This CDR3 reads CASLQKFQVYNEQFF. The CDR3 nucleotides read TGTGCCAGCCTCCAGAAATTCCAGGTTTACAATGAGCAGTTCTTC. The chain links TRBV5-6 to TRBJ2-1, with D uncertain. The germline V gene has CDR1 SGHDT and CDR2 YYEEEE. The CDR3 is made up of 15 amino acids. With 7 bases removed from V and 4 bases from J, the gap between germline ends came to 18 bases.

The chain has TRBV10-3 and TRBJ2-5, with 8 nucleotides matching TRBD1. Germline values: CDR1 ENHRY, CDR2 SYGVKD. Trimming removed 4 bases from V and 5 bases from J; junction bases left unmatched: 9. CDR3 size: 15 residues. The CDR3 DNA sequence: TGTGCCATCAGTGGGGGGACAGGCCCCTCCGAGACCCAGTACTTC. It codes for CAISGGTGPSETQYF.

CDR3 residues: CASSQDPPLWGPGAYEQYF. The CDR3 DNA is TGCGCCAGCAGCCAAGATCCACCTCTCTGGGGACCGGGGGCCTACGAGCAGTACTTC. V is TRBV4-1 and J is TRBJ2-7; weak D call: TRBD2 (6 bases). There are 19 residues in the CDR3. The V gene lost 0 bases and the J gene lost 2 bases, with 23 bases spanning the gap. Germline CDR1 MGHRA, CDR2 YSYEKL.

The chain employs TRBV27 and TRBJ1-2; 8 nucleotides line up with TRBD1. The CDR3 has 17 amino acids. With 1 base clipped from V and 6 bases from J, the junction kept 13 bases outside the gene matches. Germline CDR1 MNHEY, CDR2 SMNVEV (reference sequence). CDR3 residues: CASSLLPSGQGWDGYTF. Here the CDR3 DNA reads TGTGCCAGCAGTTTATTGCCTAGTGGACAGGGTTGGGATGGCTACACCTTC.

The CDR3 nucleotides are TGTGCCAGCAGCTTAGCAGGGACTAGCGGAGAGCAGTACTTC. Amino acid sequence: CASSLAGTSGEQYF. The chain carries TRBV7-6 and TRBJ2-7; the match to TRBD2 covers 11 bases. Per the germline V gene, CDR1 is SGHVS and CDR2 is FNYEAQ. The CDR3 is 14 amino acids. The J segment lost 7 bases and the V segment lost 0 bases, leaving 2 bases of the junction unmatched.

This clone has only one observation. The rearrangement joins TRBV28 to TRBJ1-5; D uncertain. From germline, CDR1 is MDHEN and CDR2 SYDVKM. V was shortened by 3 bases and J by 2 bases, with 11 bases between the two germline ends. The CDR3 sequence is 15 residues long. The CDR3 region is CASSFTSRGNQPQHF. CDR3 bases: TGTGCCAGCAGTTTTACTTCTCGGGGCAATCAGCCCCAGCATTTT.

As to this clone: This sample also contains other DNA sequences that code for the same CDR3. This sequence joins TRBV27 and TRBJ2-7; perhaps TRBD2 as D (6 bases). Deletions cut 6 bases from V and 3 bases from J, with 9 bases between. There are 12 residues in the CDR3. The germline V gene encodes CDR1 MNHEY and CDR2 SMNVEV (reference sequence). DNA for the CDR3: TGTGCCAGCAGCCCCGGGAGCTACGAGCAGTACTTC. Its translation is CASSPGSYEQYF.

The chain is built from TRBV30 and TRBJ2-7, with 7 bases matching TRBD2. CDR3 size: 13 residues. Per germline, CDR1 GTSNPN and CDR2 SVGIG (reference sequence). The V segment lost 1 base and the J segment 5 bases; nucleotides outside the gene matches: 5. Written as DNA, the CDR3 is TGTGCCTGGAGTGCGACTAGCTTGGACGAGCAGTACTTC. The encoded protein is CAWSATSLDEQYF.